This TCR beta chain was sequenced in a study of graft-versus-host responses after intestinal transplantation. At the level of the study: Each transplant was multivisceral, liver-intestinal, or isolated intestinal.

The protocol was immunoSEQ multiplex PCR, while the TCRdb copy is restricted to in-frame clones and leaves out a portion. Of some 46,000 clones in the sample, 80% to 95% were seen once. Note on this clone: Its antigen remains unidentified.

General study points: Early post-transplant HvG declines tracked with peak circulating GvH clone levels. Recipient marrow held GvH clones, some first seen in ileum or blood. Allografts of one patient group, those with graft-donor T cell macrochimerism, had high graft-versus-host to host-versus-graft clonal ratios.

Germline V gene lookup returns CDR1 SGHRS and CDR2 YFSETQ. V dropped 0 bases and J dropped 6 bases, with 13 bases sitting between them. The CDR3 is 14 residues long. Sequences were derived from PBMCs, sampled around 790 days after a first intestinal transplant, on the day of a second. The source is a human patient who received an intestinal transplant, so some T cells may come from the graft donor. The V gene is TRBV5-1, the J gene TRBJ2-7; D may be TRBD2 (5 bases). In DNA form, the CDR3 reads TGCGCCAGCAGCTTGGAGCGGCCCGGAAGCGAGCAGTACTTC. Amino acid sequence: CASSLERPGSEQYF.